This T cell receptor beta chain was captured by sequencing in a study of T cells in Graves' hyperthyroidism and ophthalmopathy. Study conclusions and caveats: Ophthalmopathy was told apart from stable hyperthyroidism by a 13 V-J model. Most thyroid-expanded clonotypes above 0.001 were also found in blood.

Active moderate-to-severe ophthalmopathy, Clinical Activity Score at least 3, NOSPECS at least 4, under 3 months' duration. As concerns this clonotype: Its specificity is not known.

V dropped 0 bases and J dropped 2; count of bases not matched to a gene: 9. CDR1 and CDR2 from the germline V gene are LGHDT and YNNKEL (reference sequence). The CDR3 length is 17 residues. Using RNA transcripts as the source, TCR beta CDR3 regions were amplified. First-round RT-PCR with HTBI primers amplified the TCR CDR3 region. TCRdb re-analysed the multiplex PCR reads in MiXCR, keeping a single row per CDR3 protein. Altogether 500,000 or so distinct CDR3 sequences are present, around 15% being singletons, with the ten largest covering around 28%. The sequenced sample was blood. This sequence joins TRBV3-1 and TRBJ2-5; 7 nucleotides agree with TRBD2. The receptor's source is a woman in her thirties with Graves' ophthalmopathy. The CDR3 region has the DNA TGTGCCAGCAGCCAAGACACAGCGGGGAGCCGGCAAGAGACCCAGTACTTC. Its protein is CASSQDTAGSRQETQYF.